These 6 T cell receptor beta chains originate from one sample sequenced in a study of T cell repertoires in cytomegalovirus infection. TCRdb re-derived calls from the reads in MiXCR, one entry per CDR3 protein. Here the sample spans about 570,000 distinct CDR3 sequences, around 40% being singletons. No cognate antigen is known for these TCRs. The starting material was cultured PBMCs, obtained from culture after CMV antigen stimulation. The receptor source for this set is a human donor in good health (CMV status not recorded). Some clones in this sample may be carry-over from other donors' samples.

This clonotype was counted only a few times. This rearrangement joins TRBV12-3 or TRBV12-4 to TRBJ2-6; 7 bases agree with TRBD2. This CDR3 spans 15 amino acids. The V segment lost 3 bases and the J segment 2 bases; nucleotides outside the gene matches: 1. CDR3 sequence (DNA): TGTGCCAGCAGTTTTGGGGGGGCTGGGGCCAACGTCCTGACTTTC. Amino acid sequence: CASSFGGAGANVLTF.

There are a few counts of this clonotype. The chain joins TRBV7-2 to TRBJ2-2; 7 bases agree with TRBD2. CDR3 length equals 17 residues. The germline V gene encodes CDR1 SGHTA and CDR2 FQGNSA. V gave up 5 bases and J gave up 3 bases; unmatched junction bases: 12. The CDR3 reads CASSPVRGGRDTGELFF. DNA of the CDR3: TGTGCCAGCAGCCCGGTGAGGGGCGGGAGAGACACCGGGGAGCTGTTTTTT.

A single count supports this clonotype. The rearrangement joins TRBV12-3 or TRBV12-4 to TRBJ2-7; D possibly uses TRBD1 or TRBD2 (6 bases each). The CDR3 covers 14 residues. V was cut by 6 bases and J by 2 bases, with 14 bases left in between. CDR3 sequence (DNA): TGTGCCAGCAGAAAGGGGGGATCCACCTACGAGCAGTACTTC. It translates to CASRKGGSTYEQYF.

This clonotype was detected many times. The V gene is TRBV7-2, the J gene TRBJ1-5; D is ambiguous. The V and J ends lost 1 base and 7 bases respectively, with 8 bases between them. CDR3 size: 13 residues. From germline, CDR1 is SGHTA and CDR2 FQGNSA. The CDR3 bases are TGTGCCAGCAGCTTAGAAAGAGGCCAGCCCCAGCATTTT. The encoded protein is CASSLERGQPQHF.

The chain joins TRBV20-1 to TRBJ2-5, with D perhaps assigned TRBD1 or TRBD2 (5 bases each). From germline, CDR1 is DFQATT and CDR2 SNEGSKA (reference sequence). Trimming removed 5 bases from V and 4 bases from J, with 17 bases in between. The CDR3 is 14 amino acids. The CDR3 loop reads CSASRDGARETQYF. In DNA, the CDR3 is TGCAGTGCTTCCCGGGACGGGGCCCGAGAGACCCAGTACTTC.

V is TRBV5-1 and J is TRBJ2-7, with 9 nucleotides matching TRBD2. In germline, CDR1 is SGHRS, CDR2 YFSETQ. The V gene end was trimmed by 4 bases and the J gene end by 1 base; junction bases not matched to a gene: 9. The CDR3 totals 16 residues. The CDR3 region is CASSPISGSGSYEQYF. CDR3 bases: TGCGCCAGCAGCCCGATTAGCGGGAGTGGTTCCTACGAGCAGTACTTC.